Listed below are T cell receptor beta chains from one sample, sequenced in a study of T-cell reconstitution after alpha-beta-depleted transplantation in children. TCRdb analysed the PCR reads with MiXCR anew, one entry per CDR3 protein. Of approximately 400,000 distinct CDR3 sequences in the sample, 9.5% to 13% were seen once. Here the sequenced sample was PBMCs from the stem cell graft donor, taken from the stem cell graft. The receptors were gathered from a human donor who donated a stem cell graft to a child with acute myeloid leukemia. Both conserved end residues are trimmed from each CDR3. A row's size may be missing; if present it is once, few, many or a size class.

V gene	clone size	J gene	CDR3 protein
TRBV10-3	few	TRBJ2-3	AISRAQADTDTQY
TRBV10-1	few	TRBJ2-1	ASSESKSYNEQF
TRBV15	few	TRBJ1-1	ATSRMVQVGTEAF
TRBV7-6	NA	TRBJ1-2	ASSPGMGAVSGYT
TRBV27	few	TRBJ2-7	ASSLIADSYEQY
TRBV7-2	NA	TRBJ2-1	ASRPGLGSSYNEQF
TRBV20-1	few	TRBJ1-4	SAQGQPGLVSEKLF
TRBV5-1	NA	TRBJ1-1	ASSWDQNTEAF
TRBV7-2	few	TRBJ1-5	ASSSRRSSQPQH
TRBV5-5	many	TRBJ1-1	ASSFSGGNTEAF
TRBV12-3/TRBV12-4	NA	TRBJ2-3	ASSLTGQGRADTQY
TRBV13	NA	TRBJ2-6	ASRRQGSGANVLT
TRBV11-2	NA	TRBJ1-4	ASSLDSGQFNEKLF
TRBV18	NA	TRBJ2-2	ASSPASAGGNTGELF
TRBV7-9	NA	TRBJ2-2	ASSVPGVSGELF
TRBV3-1	few	TRBJ2-4	ASSQEGTQGAKNIQY
TRBV4-1	many	TRBJ2-5	ASSQVGLAQETQY
TRBV9	few	TRBJ2-1	ASGPHNEQF
TRBV10-3	many	TRBJ2-2	AISAHLRQQTGELF
TRBV4-2	few	TRBJ2-3	ASSQDPDGGNTQY
TRBV4-1	many	TRBJ1-2	ASSQDWTPAGGYT
TRBV27	many	TRBJ1-2	ASSLMGNYGYT
TRBV6-1	NA	TRBJ2-7	ASSALKSGEQY
TRBV5-1	many	TRBJ1-1	ASSFLGDTEAF
TRBV9	many	TRBJ2-1	ASSVEVDAGGIYNEQF
TRBV5-1	few	TRBJ2-5	ASKFTHGETQY
TRBV2	NA	TRBJ2-2	ASSRWAGTGELF
TRBV29-1	few	TRBJ1-2	SVEKEGTGGYT
TRBV28	many	TRBJ1-4	ASSPGTGPNEKLF
TRBV5-6	NA	TRBJ2-3	ASSPRDRDPDTQY
TRBV11-2	NA	TRBJ2-7	ASSLDLVHEQY
TRBV29-1	NA	TRBJ1-2	SVDLQGANYGYT
TRBV7-7	NA	TRBJ2-1	ASSLVDSSYNEQF
TRBV20-1	NA	TRBJ2-3	CARGPLSGLAGLITDTQY
TRBV12-3/TRBV12-4	NA	TRBJ1-2	ASSFLGGRYGYT
TRBV4-1	NA	TRBJ1-1	ASSHDRAVTEAF
TRBV20-1	NA	TRBJ2-1	SASLGLAGDNEQF
TRBV12-3/TRBV12-4	many	TRBJ2-2	ASSLTSGVTGELF
TRBV6-2/TRBV6-3	few	TRBJ2-2	ASSWEGGPWTGELF
TRBV29-1	many	TRBJ2-3	SVEEDGTVSDTQY
TRBV7-6	many	TRBJ2-5	ASSLTGGEEETQY
TRBV6-5	NA	TRBJ2-7	ASSYLTSGRREQY
TRBV7-2	few	TRBJ1-2	ASSYGTGEVDYGYT
TRBV5-1	NA	TRBJ2-3	ASSVQDTDTQY
TRBV4-2	NA	TRBJ1-4	ASSQEPRGARTNEKLF
TRBV29-1	NA	TRBJ2-5	SVRGLGETQY
TRBV6-5	few	TRBJ2-5	ASSLTDQMYNPQETQY
TRBV6-1	NA	TRBJ1-2	ASSVPPPGYGYT
TRBV15	NA	TRBJ1-2	ATSSRDRDYGYT
TRBV13	once	TRBJ2-5	ASTRTTQETQY
TRBV3-1	NA	TRBJ2-4	ASVLPGTGTVGIQY
TRBV2	few	TRBJ2-1	ASRAGTPPEQF
TRBV4-1	few	TRBJ2-1	ASSQLQLAYNEQF
TRBV7-9	NA	TRBJ1-5	ASSATGDQPQH